The sequence of this T cell receptor (beta chain) was determined in a study of blood T cell repertoires in COVID-19. About the research overall: The United States, Italy and Spain supplied acute and convalescent COVID-19 samples. PBMCs, B-cell-depleted T cells, or T cells provided the cDNA or gDNA that made up the material.

This CDR3 has 12 amino acids. Germline CDR1 reads SNHLY; CDR2 reads FYNNEI. V was clipped by 10 bases and J by 4 bases; unmatched bases: 3. As handled by the study authors: How many nucleated cells were present was estimated from reference gene primer amplification. Assay: immunoSEQ multiplex PCR; the TCRdb copy retains only in-frame clones and omits some. That table supplies the V and J calls and clone size; D and trimming were determined from the DNA. This sample has 210,000 or so clones, with about 90% found just once. The V call is TRBV2, the J call TRBJ2-1; TRBD2 agrees at 8 bases. This sequence was found in a man younger than 30 with active or convalescent COVID-19. The sample was peripheral blood. The CDR3 coding sequence is TGTGCCACAGGGACTAGTTACAATGAGCAGTTCTTC. This translates into CATGTSYNEQFF.